Listed below are T cell receptor beta chains from one sample, sequenced in a study of OX40 agonist ivuxolimab in advanced cancers. The protocol was immunoSEQ multiplex PCR, while the TCRdb copy is restricted to in-frame clones and leaves out a portion. This table holds over 150,000 clones, approximately 94% found once. Sequencing used CD4+ or CD8+ T cells sorted from blood, obtained in a trial of the OX40 agonist ivuxolimab. The receptors were gathered from an adult with an advanced solid tumor such as melanoma, head and neck, liver or kidney cancer. CDR3s include the opening cysteine and the closing phenylalanine or tryptophan. D genes are given only for firm matches. A row's size may be missing; if present it is once, few, many or a size class.

clone size	V gene	D gene	J gene	CDR3 protein	CDR3 DNA
-	TRBV10-3	TRBD1	TRBJ2-2	CAISQPTGGTTGELFF	TGTGCCATCAGTCAGCCGACAGGGGGGACCACCGGGGAGCTGTTTTTT
few	TRBV4-3	-	TRBJ1-6	CASSQGWTEGNSPLHF	TGCGCCAGCAGCCAAGGCTGGACAGAGGGGAATTCACCCCTCCACTTT
-	TRBV7-2	TRBD2	TRBJ2-3	CASSPWGGSSDTQYF	TGTGCCAGCAGCCCATGGGGGGGTTCGTCAGATACGCAGTATTTT
once	TRBV6-5	TRBD1	TRBJ1-3	CASSSDRVSGNTIYF	TGTGCCAGCAGTTCAGACAGGGTCTCTGGAAACACCATATATTTT
-	TRBV6-6	-	TRBJ1-1	CASSFMGDTEAFF	TGTGCCAGCAGTTTTATGGGAGACACTGAAGCTTTCTTT
-	TRBV5-1	-	TRBJ1-4	CASKSGLGSREKLFF	TGCGCCAGCAAATCCGGTTTGGGGAGTAGGGAAAAACTGTTTTTT
-	TRBV19	TRBD1	TRBJ1-4	CASKGQANEKLFF	TGTGCCAGTAAGGGACAGGCGAATGAAAAACTGTTTTTT
-	TRBV19	-	TRBJ2-6	CASSITGTGANVLTF	TGTGCCAGTAGTATAACGGGCACTGGGGCCAACGTCCTGACTTTC
-	TRBV6-1	-	TRBJ2-7	CASSRPGQYEQYF	TGTGCCAGCAGTCGTCCGGGACAATACGAGCAGTACTTC
-	TRBV18	-	TRBJ2-5	CASSPPLETQYF	TGTGCCAGCTCACCACCGCTGGAGACCCAGTACTTC
-	TRBV5-1	TRBD1	TRBJ1-2	CASSRGQEGYWDYGYTF	TGCGCCAGCAGCCGAGGACAGGAGGGCTACTGGGACTATGGCTACACCTTC
once	TRBV5-6	-	TRBJ1-2	CASSEGLENGYTF	TGTGCCAGCAGCGAAGGACTTGAGAATGGCTACACCTTC
-	TRBV19	-	TRBJ2-7	CASRGTDDYEQYF	TGTGCCAGTAGGGGGACGGACGACTACGAGCAGTACTTC
-	TRBV4-3	TRBD1	TRBJ1-4	CASSQGPRGPGEKLFF	TGCGCCAGCAGCCAAGGCCCCAGGGGGCCGGGTGAAAAACTGTTTTTT
-	TRBV27	-	TRBJ2-5	CASRDRATLVQETQYF	TGTGCCAGCAGAGATAGAGCGACCCTCGTCCAAGAGACCCAGTACTTC
-	TRBV6-6	-	TRBJ2-3	CASSSLGWGADTQYF	TGTGCCAGCAGTTCCTTAGGATGGGGGGCAGATACGCAGTATTTT
-	TRBV19	TRBD1	TRBJ2-6	CATTSSHGQGPGANVLTF	TGTGCCACCACCTCCTCACATGGACAGGGCCCTGGGGCCAACGTCCTGACTTTC
-	TRBV6-5	-	TRBJ1-1	CASSYRGGEAFF	TGTGCCAGCAGTTACCGAGGGGGTGAAGCTTTCTTT
once	TRBV7-2	-	TRBJ1-1	CASSPGGRNTEAFF	TGTGCCAGCAGCCCCGGGGGCAGAAACACTGAAGCTTTCTTT
-	TRBV4-1	TRBD1	TRBJ2-5	CASSHPTYRGRSQETQYF	TGCGCCAGCAGCCACCCTACATACAGGGGGCGAAGCCAAGAGACCCAGTACTTC
-	TRBV18	TRBD1	TRBJ1-5	CASSFAGGGNQPQHF	TGTGCCAGCTCTTTCGCAGGGGGAGGCAATCAGCCCCAGCATTTT
-	TRBV6-1	-	TRBJ2-4	CASSSFPGPIQYF	TGTGCCAGCAGTTCCTTTCCGGGACCGATTCAGTACTTC
-	TRBV4-3	TRBD2	TRBJ2-4	CASSQSRTSGGAWGKNIQYF	TGCGCCAGCAGCCAATCCCGGACTAGCGGGGGGGCCTGGGGCAAAAACATTCAGTACTTC
-	TRBV11-2	-	TRBJ2-2	CASSFSGSGELFF	TGTGCCAGCAGCTTCTCAGGGTCCGGGGAGCTGTTTTTT
-	TRBV19	-	TRBJ2-3	CASSLGGPDTQYF	TGTGCCAGTAGTCTCGGGGGCCCTGATACGCAGTATTTT
-	TRBV5-1	TRBD1	TRBJ2-7	CASSLRRGQIYEQYF	TGTGCCAGCAGCTTACGAAGGGGACAGATCTACGAGCAGTACTTC
-	TRBV6-1	-	TRBJ1-1	CASIIGTVNTEAFF	TGTGCCAGCATCATCGGGACGGTGAACACTGAAGCTTTCTTT
few	TRBV7-9	TRBD1	TRBJ1-2	CASSRDSNYGYTF	TGTGCCAGCAGCCGGGACAGTAACTATGGCTACACCTTC
-	TRBV30	-	TRBJ2-6	CAWASPFSGANVLTF	TGTGCCTGGGCGTCCCCGTTCTCTGGGGCCAACGTCCTGACTTTC
-	TRBV20-1	-	TRBJ2-3	CSATRGDTQYF	TGCAGTGCTACCCGGGGGGATACGCAGTATTTT
-	TRBV29-1	-	TRBJ2-1	CSVRGPGDNEQFF	TGCAGCGTTCGCGGGCCCGGGGACAATGAGCAGTTCTTC
-	TRBV27	-	TRBJ1-5	CASSWDGDQPQHF	TGTGCCAGCAGTTGGGACGGAGATCAGCCCCAGCATTTT
-	TRBV9	-	TRBJ1-1	CASSARPGRDTEAFF	TGTGCCAGCAGCGCTAGGCCGGGGCGGGACACTGAAGCTTTCTTT
-	TRBV2	-	TRBJ1-5	CASSEDLAQHF	TGTGCCAGCAGTGAAGACCTGGCCCAGCATTTT
-	TRBV11-3	-	TRBJ2-3	CASSLRVTDTQYF	TGTGCCAGCAGCCTCAGGGTGACAGATACGCAGTATTTT
-	TRBV7-2	-	TRBJ2-7	CASSLEGPRYEQYF	TGTGCCAGCAGCTTAGAAGGACCCCGCTACGAGCAGTACTTC
-	TRBV6-6	-	TRBJ1-1	CASSVKVNTEAFF	TGTGCCAGCAGTGTTAAGGTGAACACTGAAGCTTTCTTT
once	TRBV18	TRBD1	TRBJ2-3	CASSPTGGTDTQYF	TGTGCCAGCTCACCGACAGGGGGCACAGATACGCAGTATTTT
-	TRBV9	-	TRBJ1-3	CASSVVGGAGNTIYF	TGTGCCAGCAGCGTAGTTGGGGGCGCTGGAAACACCATATATTTT
-	TRBV28	TRBD1	TRBJ1-2	CASSPPGQLNYGYTF	TGTGCCAGCAGTCCACCGGGACAGTTAAACTATGGCTACACCTTC
-	TRBV28	-	TRBJ2-6	CASGIPGANVLTF	TGTGCCAGCGGCATACCTGGGGCCAACGTCCTGACTTTC
-	TRBV19	-	TRBJ2-7	CASSSFRGGAYEQYF	TGTGCCAGTAGTTCTTTTCGAGGGGGGGCCTACGAGCAGTACTTC
-	TRBV16	-	TRBJ2-5	CASSRGTSHQETQYF	TGTGCCAGCAGCCGGGGGACGTCACACCAAGAGACCCAGTACTTC
-	TRBV4-2	-	TRBJ2-3	CASSQDGQGTYSRTDTQYF	TGTGCCAGCAGCCAAGATGGGCAGGGGACCTACTCCCGCACAGATACGCAGTATTTT
once	TRBV19	TRBD1	TRBJ1-1	CASSIRLSGQVFF	TGTGCCAGTAGTATTCGCCTCTCGGGACAGGTCTTCTTT
-	TRBV2	-	TRBJ2-7	CASSGVSYEQYF	TGTGCCAGCAGTGGGGTCTCCTACGAGCAGTACTTC
-	TRBV7-2	-	TRBJ1-5	CASSPGHSNQPQHF	TGTGCCAGCAGCCCAGGGCATAGCAATCAGCCCCAGCATTTT
-	TRBV6-5	TRBD1	TRBJ1-2	CASTRDRGLGYTF	TGTGCCAGCACTCGGGACAGGGGGCTTGGCTACACCTTC